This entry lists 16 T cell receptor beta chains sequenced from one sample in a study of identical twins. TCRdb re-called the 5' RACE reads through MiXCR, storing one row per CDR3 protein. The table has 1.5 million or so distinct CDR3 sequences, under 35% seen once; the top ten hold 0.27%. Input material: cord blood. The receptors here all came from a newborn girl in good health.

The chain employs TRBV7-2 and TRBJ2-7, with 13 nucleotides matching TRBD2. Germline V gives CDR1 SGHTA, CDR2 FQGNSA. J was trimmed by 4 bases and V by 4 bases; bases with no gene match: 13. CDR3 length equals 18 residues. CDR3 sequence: CASSSTGTSGAVGYEQYF. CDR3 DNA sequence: TGTGCCAGCAGCTCAACCGGGACTAGCGGGGCCGTGGGGTACGAGCAGTACTTC.

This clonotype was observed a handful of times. The DNA of the CDR3 is TGCAGTGCTAGCGGACCGTCTTATAGCAATCAGCCCCAGCATTTT. Protein product: CSASGPSYSNQPQHF. The V and J genes are TRBV20-1 and TRBJ1-5; D unresolved. V was clipped by 3 bases and J by 0 bases, with 12 bases between them. This CDR3 has 15 amino acids. The germline V gene has CDR1 DFQATT and CDR2 SNEGSKA (reference sequence).

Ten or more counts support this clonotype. DNA of the CDR3: TGTGCCAGCGCCTTTGATGGGCGAACAGATACGCAGTATTTT. It specifies CASAFDGRTDTQYF. V gene TRBV27 combines with J gene TRBJ2-3; D not certain. V gave up 8 bases and J gave up 3 bases, with 15 bases separating them. This CDR3 comprises 14 residues. In germline, CDR1 is MNHEY, CDR2 SMNVEV (reference sequence).

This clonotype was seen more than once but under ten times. In nucleotides, the CDR3 is TGTGCCAGCAGCTTGGCGAATAGCGGACCCTACGAGCAGTACTTC. This translates into CASSLANSGPYEQYF. The V call is TRBV5-4, the J call TRBJ2-7, with D possibly TRBD2 on 6 matching bases. The CDR3 spans 15 residues. Germline V lookup: CDR1 SGHNT, CDR2 YYREEE (reference sequence). Trimming removed 0 bases from V and 2 bases from J, with 12 bases in between.

The CDR3 DNA is TGCGCCAGCAGCCAAAAGTCTGGCACAGATACGCAGTATTTT. Amino acids: CASSQKSGTDTQYF. V is TRBV4-1 and J is TRBJ2-3, with D hard to call. The CDR3 totals 14 residues. Germline CDR1 MGHRA, CDR2 YSYEKL. V was shortened by 2 bases and J by 1 base, with 7 bases between the two germline ends.

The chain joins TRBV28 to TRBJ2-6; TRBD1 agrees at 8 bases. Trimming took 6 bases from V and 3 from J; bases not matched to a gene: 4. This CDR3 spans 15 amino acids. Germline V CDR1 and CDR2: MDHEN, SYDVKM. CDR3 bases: TGTGCCAGCAGACCCAGGGGGCTTGGGGCCAACGTCCTGACTTTC. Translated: CASRPRGLGANVLTF. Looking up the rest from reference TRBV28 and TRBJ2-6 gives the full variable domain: DVKVTQSSRYLVKRTGEKVFLECVQDMDHENMFWYRQDPGLGLRLIYFSYDVKMKEKGDIPEGYSVSREKKERFSLILESASTNQTSMYLCASRPRGLGANVLTFGAGSRLTVL.

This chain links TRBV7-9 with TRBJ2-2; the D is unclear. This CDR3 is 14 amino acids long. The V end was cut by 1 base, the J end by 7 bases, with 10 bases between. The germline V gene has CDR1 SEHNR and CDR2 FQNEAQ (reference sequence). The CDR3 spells CASSLVVEIGELFF. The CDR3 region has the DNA TGTGCCAGCAGCTTAGTGGTGGAAATCGGGGAGCTGTTTTTT.

This CDR3 is CATSREAGPTGKLFF. The DNA of the CDR3 is TGTGCCACCAGCAGAGAGGCGGGGCCGACGGGAAAACTGTTTTTT. The chain joins TRBV15 to TRBJ1-4; weak D call: TRBD1 (5 bases). The CDR3 is 15 amino acids. The V end was cut by 0 bases, the J end by 10 bases, with 15 bases between. Per the germline V gene, CDR1 is LNHNV and CDR2 is YYDKDF (reference sequence).

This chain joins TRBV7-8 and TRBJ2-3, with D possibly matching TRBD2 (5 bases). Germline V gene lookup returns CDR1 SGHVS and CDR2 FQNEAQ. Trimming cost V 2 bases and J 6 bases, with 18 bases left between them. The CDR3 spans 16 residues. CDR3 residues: CASSLRAAANSDTQYF. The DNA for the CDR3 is TGTGCCAGCAGCTTAAGGGCAGCGGCTAACTCGGATACGCAGTATTTT. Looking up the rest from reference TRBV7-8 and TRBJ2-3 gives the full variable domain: GAGVSQSPRYKVAKRGQDVALRCDPISGHVSLFWYQQALGQGPEFLTYFQNEAQLDKSGLPSDRFFAERPEGSVSTLKIQRTQQEDSAVYLCASSLRAAANSDTQYFGPGTRLTVL.

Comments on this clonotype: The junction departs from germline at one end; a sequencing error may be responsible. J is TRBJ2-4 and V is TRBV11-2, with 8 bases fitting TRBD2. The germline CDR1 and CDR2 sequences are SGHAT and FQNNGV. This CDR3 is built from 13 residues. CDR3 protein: CASSRLAKTIQYF. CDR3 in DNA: TGTGCCAGCAGCCGACTAGCGAAAACCATTCAGTACTTC.

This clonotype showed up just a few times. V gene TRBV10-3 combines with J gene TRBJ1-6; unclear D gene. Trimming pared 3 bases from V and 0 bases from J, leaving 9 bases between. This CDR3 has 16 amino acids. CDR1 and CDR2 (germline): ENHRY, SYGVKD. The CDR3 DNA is TGTGCCATCAGTGAACATGCGAGCTCCTATAATTCACCCCTCCACTTT. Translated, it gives CAISEHASSYNSPLHF.

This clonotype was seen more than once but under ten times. The CDR3 region is CASSQGRTRVNNEQFF. The CDR3 nucleotides read TGCGCCAGCAGCCAAGGTAGAACCCGCGTTAACAATGAGCAGTTCTTC. J is TRBJ2-1 and V is TRBV4-1; the D is unclear. V was pared by 1 base and J by 5 bases, with 15 bases between. In germline, CDR1 is MGHRA, CDR2 YSYEKL. This CDR3 is built from 16 residues.

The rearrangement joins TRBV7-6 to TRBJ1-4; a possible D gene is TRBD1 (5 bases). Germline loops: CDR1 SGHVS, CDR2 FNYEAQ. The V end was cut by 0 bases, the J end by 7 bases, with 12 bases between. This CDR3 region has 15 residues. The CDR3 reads CASSLAAGVFEKLFF. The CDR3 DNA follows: TGTGCCAGCAGCTTAGCGGCGGGGGTTTTTGAAAAACTGTTTTTT.

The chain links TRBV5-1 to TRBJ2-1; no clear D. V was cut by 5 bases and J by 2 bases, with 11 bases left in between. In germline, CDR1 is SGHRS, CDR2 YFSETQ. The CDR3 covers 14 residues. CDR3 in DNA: TGCGCCAGCAGATACGGCGGACCCTACAATGAGCAGTTCTTC. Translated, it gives CASRYGGPYNEQFF.

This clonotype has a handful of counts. The CDR3 spells CASSGGQGAGTDTQYF. The CDR3 coding sequence is TGTGCCAGCAGTGGGGGACAGGGGGCTGGCACAGATACGCAGTATTTT. The genes are TRBV27 and TRBJ2-3; the match to TRBD1 covers 12 bases. The CDR3 loop spans 16 amino acids. Germline values: CDR1 MNHEY, CDR2 SMNVEV (reference sequence). With V trimmed by 5 bases and J by 1 base, 4 bases remained unmatched.

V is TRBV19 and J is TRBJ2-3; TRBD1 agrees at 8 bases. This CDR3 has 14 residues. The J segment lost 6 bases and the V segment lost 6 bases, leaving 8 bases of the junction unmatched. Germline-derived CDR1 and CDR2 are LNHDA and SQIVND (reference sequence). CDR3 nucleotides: TGTGCCAGTAGGCCGGGACAGGAGAAGGATACGCAGTATTTT. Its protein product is CASRPGQEKDTQYF.